This is a list of T cell receptor beta chains from one sample in a study of T cell responses to AZD1222 COVID-19 vaccine. Data came from immunoSEQ multiplex PCR; TCRdb stores just in-frame clones and leaves some out. The table lists around 140,000 clones, approximately 92% of them singletons. Sequenced here: peripheral blood, sampled 28 days after the second AZD1222 dose. These receptors were taken from an adult who received the AZD1222 COVID-19 vaccine. The conserved cysteine and the conserved F or W are not part of the CDR3 here.

ASSLREVDEQF	TRBV27	TRBJ2-1
ASSPPPGQNPYGYT	TRBV28	TRBJ1-2
ASSLSSSFNSPLH	TRBV27	TRBJ1-6
ASTNIAGHTGELF	TRBV28	TRBJ2-2
ASSLGGPGGFGNTIY	TRBV5-5	TRBJ1-3
ASSSTGGVEAF	TRBV6-5	TRBJ1-1
ASSPTPGLSSYNEQF	TRBV7-9	TRBJ2-1
ASSQSVSSYEQY	TRBV3-1/TRBV3-2	TRBJ2-7
ASSVELAGGNTGELF	TRBV9	TRBJ2-2
ASTLSSRASYEQY	TRBV6-5	TRBJ2-7
ASSLEDPGGYT	TRBV5-1	TRBJ1-2
ASSVGVAGNTIY	TRBV9	TRBJ1-3
ASSVGRGNYGYT	TRBV9	TRBJ1-2
ASSQDVTGGWNTEAF	TRBV4-2	TRBJ1-1
ASSLFQEAF	TRBV7-2	TRBJ1-1
ASSPGREWSTGELF	TRBV18	TRBJ2-2
ATSESGGAEEQY	TRBV24-1	TRBJ2-7